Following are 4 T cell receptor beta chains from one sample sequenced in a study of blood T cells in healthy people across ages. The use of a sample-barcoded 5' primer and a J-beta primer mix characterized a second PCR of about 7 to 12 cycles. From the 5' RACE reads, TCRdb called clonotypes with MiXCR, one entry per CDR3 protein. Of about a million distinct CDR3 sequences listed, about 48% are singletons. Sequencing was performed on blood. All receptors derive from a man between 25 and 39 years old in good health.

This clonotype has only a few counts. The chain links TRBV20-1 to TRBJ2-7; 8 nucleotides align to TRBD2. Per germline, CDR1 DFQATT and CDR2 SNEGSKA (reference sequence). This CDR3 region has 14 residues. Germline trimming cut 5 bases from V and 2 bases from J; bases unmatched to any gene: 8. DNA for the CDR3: TGCAGTGCTGCCCTCGGGGGGGCGGCCTACGAGCAGTACTTC. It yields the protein CSAALGGAAYEQYF.

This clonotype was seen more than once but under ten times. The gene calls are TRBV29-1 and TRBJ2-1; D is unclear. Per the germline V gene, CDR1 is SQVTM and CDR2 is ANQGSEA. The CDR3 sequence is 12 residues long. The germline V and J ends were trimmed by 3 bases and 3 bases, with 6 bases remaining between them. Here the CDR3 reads CSVEGSYNEQFF. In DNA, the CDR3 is TGCAGCGTTGAGGGTAGCTACAATGAGCAGTTCTTC.

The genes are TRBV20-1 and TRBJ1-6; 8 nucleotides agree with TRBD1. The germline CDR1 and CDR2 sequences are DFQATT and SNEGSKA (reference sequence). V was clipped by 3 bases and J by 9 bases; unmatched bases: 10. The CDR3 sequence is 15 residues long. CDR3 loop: CSASPTTGGASPLHF. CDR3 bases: TGCAGTGCTAGCCCGACAACAGGGGGAGCTTCACCCCTCCACTTT.

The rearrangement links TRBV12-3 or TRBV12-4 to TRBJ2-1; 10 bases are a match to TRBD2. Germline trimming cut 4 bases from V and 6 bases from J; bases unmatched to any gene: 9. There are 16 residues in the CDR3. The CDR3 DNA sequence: TGTGCCAGCAGTTCAGGATCAAGCGGGGGGGGCAATGAGCAGTTCTTC. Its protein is CASSSGSSGGGNEQFF.